This is a list of T cell receptor beta chains from one sample in a study of blood T cells in healthy people across ages. TCRdb reprocessed the 5' RACE reads via MiXCR and lists one record per CDR3 protein. In the table there are approximately 1,700,000 distinct CDR3 sequences, about two fifths of which are singletons. Sequencing was done on a sample of blood. These TCRs come from a human donor in good health. CDR3s include the opening cysteine and the closing phenylalanine or tryptophan. A D gene is named only where the DNA matches it firmly. Clone size is stated in some rows and not others, as once, few, many or a class when expanded.

abundance | j_gene | v_gene | d_gene | CDR3aa | CDR3nt
NA | TRBJ2-3 | TRBV6-5 | NA | CASSYSRGANTQYF | TGTGCCAGCAGTTACTCGAGAGGGGCTAATACGCAGTATTTT
NA | TRBJ2-7 | TRBV7-6 | NA | CASSLEGGASSYEQYF | TGTGCCAGCAGCTTAGAAGGGGGGGCGAGCTCCTACGAGCAGTACTTC
NA | TRBJ2-5 | TRBV7-9 | NA | CASSPGPLGTQYF | TGTGCCAGCAGCCCCGGCCCTCTAGGGACCCAGTACTTC
NA | TRBJ1-5 | TRBV5-1 | TRBD1 | CASSLTGGLDQPQHF | TGCGCCAGCAGCTTGACAGGGGGCCTTGACCAGCCCCAGCATTTT
few | TRBJ2-5 | TRBV7-6 | NA | CASSFITAEETQYF | TGTGCCAGCAGCTTTATTACAGCCGAGGAGACCCAGTACTTC
NA | TRBJ2-7 | TRBV6-1 | NA | CASSEGPLREQYF | TGTGCCAGCAGTGAGGGGCCCTTAAGGGAGCAGTACTTC
few | TRBJ2-1 | TRBV12-3/TRBV12-4 | NA | CASTDRAAYNEQFF | TGTGCCAGCACGGACCGGGCCGCCTACAATGAGCAGTTCTTC
NA | TRBJ2-1 | TRBV7-6 | TRBD2 | CASSWITSGGDAYNEQFF | TGTGCCAGCAGCTGGATTACTAGCGGGGGGGATGCCTACAATGAGCAGTTCTTC
NA | TRBJ2-4 | TRBV12-3/TRBV12-4 | NA | CASSPFGNIQYF | TGTGCCAGCAGCCCTTTCGGTAACATTCAGTACTTC
many | TRBJ2-7 | TRBV27 | TRBD1 | CASSRTGGANTYEQYF | TGTGCCAGCAGCAGGACAGGGGGCGCGAATACCTACGAGCAGTACTTC
NA | TRBJ2-7 | TRBV7-2 | NA | CASSLPSKDEQYF | TGTGCCAGCAGCCTCCCAAGCAAGGACGAGCAGTACTTC
NA | TRBJ2-2 | TRBV4-3 | NA | CASTGLLNTGELFF | TGCGCCAGCACGGGTCTCTTAAACACCGGGGAGCTGTTTTTT
few | TRBJ2-7 | TRBV29-1 | NA | CSAVTQGKNYEQYF | TGCAGCGCGGTGACGCAGGGGAAAAACTACGAGCAGTACTTC
few | TRBJ2-3 | TRBV5-1 | NA | CASSPNPSGTDTQYF | TGCGCCAGCAGCCCTAACCCAAGCGGCACAGATACGCAGTATTTT
NA | TRBJ2-5 | TRBV29-1 | TRBD2 | CSVLAGEVETQDF | TGCAGCGTCCTAGCGGGGGAGGTAGAGACCCAGGACTTC
NA | TRBJ1-2 | TRBV2 | TRBD1 | CASRLGQGIEGYTF | TGTGCCAGCAGACTCGGACAGGGAATAGAGGGCTACACCTTC
few | TRBJ2-7 | TRBV20-1 | TRBD1 | CSGIRQGYEQYF | TGCAGTGGTATACGACAGGGGTACGAGCAGTACTTC
few | TRBJ2-1 | TRBV11-3 | NA | CASSLSGWGEQFF | TGTGCCAGCAGCCTTTCAGGTTGGGGTGAGCAGTTCTTC
few | TRBJ1-2 | TRBV29-1 | NA | CSVVEGAVRDYGYTF | TGCAGCGTTGTAGAAGGGGCCGTTAGAGATTATGGCTACACCTTC
few | TRBJ1-6 | TRBV20-1 | TRBD1 | CSAMGQGANNSPLHF | TGCAGTGCTATGGGACAGGGGGCAAATAATTCACCCCTCCACTTT
few | TRBJ2-7 | TRBV15 | NA | CATSERGWGRSAYEQYF | TGTGCCACCAGCGAGAGGGGTTGGGGGAGAAGTGCGTACGAGCAGTACTTC
NA | TRBJ1-1 | TRBV6-5 | TRBD1 | CASRKTGRDTEAFF | TGTGCCAGCAGGAAGACAGGGAGGGATACTGAAGCTTTCTTT
NA | TRBJ2-7 | TRBV6-1 | NA | CASRDRGFKAWTYEQYF | TGTGCCAGCAGGGACAGAGGCTTTAAGGCTTGGACCTACGAGCAGTACTTC
few | TRBJ2-4 | TRBV20-1 | NA | CSAPPVGRGDIQYF | TGCAGTGCTCCCCCCGTTGGGCGCGGAGACATTCAGTACTTC
NA | TRBJ1-1 | TRBV5-1 | NA | CASSSPLGLENTEAFF | TGCGCCAGCAGCTCACCTTTGGGACTCGAGAACACTGAAGCTTTCTTT
few | TRBJ2-7 | TRBV7-2 | NA | CASSLVLLGFYEQYF | TGTGCCAGCAGCTTAGTACTTTTGGGATTCTACGAGCAGTACTTC
few | TRBJ1-2 | TRBV20-1 | TRBD1 | CSARDRDRQANYGYTF | TGCAGTGCTAGAGACCGGGACAGGCAAGCTAACTATGGCTACACCTTC
few | TRBJ2-1 | TRBV4-3 | NA | CASSQVSTVWDEQFF | TGCGCCAGCAGCCAAGTCTCGACAGTATGGGATGAGCAGTTCTTC
NA | TRBJ2-4 | TRBV12-3/TRBV12-4 | TRBD2 | CASSPTSGGEAKNIQYF | TGTGCCAGCAGTCCGACTAGCGGGGGGGAAGCCAAAAACATTCAGTACTTC
NA | TRBJ2-7 | TRBV4-1 | NA | CASSQEGGISYEQYF | TGCGCCAGCAGCCAAGAAGGGGGGATTTCCTACGAGCAGTACTTC
many | TRBJ1-2 | TRBV7-2 | NA | CASSLEVRGSNYGYTF | TGTGCCAGCAGCTTAGAGGTGCGGGGATCTAACTATGGCTACACCTTC
once | TRBJ2-2 | TRBV3-1 | TRBD2 | CASREGRAYTGELFF | TGTGCCAGCAGAGAAGGGAGGGCGTACACCGGGGAGCTGTTTTTT
few | TRBJ2-5 | TRBV9 | NA | CASSVEAGWRKETQYF | TGTGCCAGCAGCGTCGAGGCGGGTTGGCGAAAAGAGACCCAGTACTTC
NA | TRBJ2-1 | TRBV20-1 | NA | CSARDLGSGYDNEQFF | TGCAGTGCTAGAGATCTGGGCAGCGGATATGACAATGAGCAGTTCTTC
NA | TRBJ1-1 | TRBV10-3 | NA | CAISESTWGQAHTEAFF | TGTGCCATCAGTGAGTCGACCTGGGGGCAGGCCCACACTGAAGCTTTCTTT
NA | TRBJ1-6 | TRBV5-1 | TRBD1 | CASSERQGRNSPLHF | TGCGCCAGCAGCGAGCGACAGGGGAGAAATTCACCCCTCCACTTT
NA | TRBJ2-3 | TRBV20-1 | NA | CSAEFPSAGTDTQYF | TGCAGTGCTGAGTTCCCCTCAGCCGGGACAGATACGCAGTATTTT
NA | TRBJ1-2 | TRBV9 | NA | CASSVGKDYGYTF | TGTGCCAGCAGCGTAGGAAAGGACTATGGCTACACCTTC
NA | TRBJ2-3 | TRBV7-8 | NA | CASSLGMADSVKENTQYF | TGTGCCAGCAGCCTGGGGATGGCGGATTCGGTTAAAGAAAATACGCAGTATTTT
few | TRBJ2-1 | TRBV20-1 | NA | CSASARASYNEQFF | TGCAGTGCTAGTGCTAGAGCCTCCTACAATGAGCAGTTCTTC
NA | TRBJ2-1 | TRBV20-1 | NA | CSAKATIQGSYNEQFF | TGCAGTGCTAAAGCTACGATTCAAGGCTCCTACAATGAGCAGTTCTTC
NA | TRBJ1-2 | TRBV12-3/TRBV12-4 | NA | CASSPDRFLGYTF | TGTGCCAGCAGTCCCGACAGATTTCTTGGCTACACCTTC
NA | TRBJ2-7 | TRBV5-1 | NA | CASSLDYAGDEQYF | TGCGCCAGCAGCTTGGACTACGCAGGCGACGAGCAGTACTTC
few | TRBJ2-7 | TRBV10-3 | NA | CAISESRIYEQYF | TGTGCCATCAGTGAGTCAAGGATCTACGAGCAGTACTTC
NA | TRBJ2-1 | TRBV28 | TRBD2 | CASSFHSGGINEQFF | TGTGCCAGCAGTTTTCATAGCGGGGGAATTAATGAGCAGTTCTTC
few | TRBJ2-1 | TRBV29-1 | TRBD1 | CSSEDRGSYNEQFF | TGCAGCTCTGAAGACAGGGGCTCCTACAATGAGCAGTTCTTC
few | TRBJ1-1 | TRBV7-2 | NA | CASSLVAEAFF | TGTGCCAGCAGTTTAGTCGCTGAAGCTTTCTTT
few | TRBJ2-6 | TRBV12-3/TRBV12-4 | NA | CASSSQWENSGANVLTF | TGTGCCAGCAGCTCTCAGTGGGAGAACTCTGGGGCCAACGTCCTGACTTTC